This T cell receptor (beta chain) is from a study of T cell changes during pregnancy in multiple sclerosis. The assay was immunoSEQ multiplex PCR, and TCRdb's table has in-frame clones only and misses some. The data contain fewer than 95,000 clones, 80% to 95% of them seen just once; the ten biggest clones take up 1.5% to 2%. Per the germline V gene, CDR1 is LNHNV and CDR2 is YYDKDF (reference sequence). CDR3 length equals 16 residues. Trimming pared 2 bases from V and 6 bases from J, leaving 16 bases between. This clone was detected only once. Here the sequenced sample was peripheral blood, taken in the first trimester of pregnancy. The rearrangement uses TRBV15 and TRBJ2-2; D may be TRBD2 (6 bases). The sequence was collected from a female donor in good health, enrolled as a control in a pregnancy study. The CDR3 coding sequence is TGTGCCACCAGCAGAACTACTAGCCTGGGCTCCGGGGAGCTGTTTTTT. This codes for CATSRTTSLGSGELFF.